This record concerns one T cell receptor (beta chain) sequence. This receptor's antigen is unknown. Base-call qualities are not available, and no considerably larger clone is one nucleotide away. The same CDR3 is also encoded by other DNA sequences in this sample. These data come from a study of cytomegalovirus exposure and HLA in healthy donors (dated by TCRdb to the late 2010s). About the study as a whole: An earlier analysis of approximately 590 of the donors reported more than 250 Gb of sequence data and some 120 million unique TCR beta sequences from some 180 million T cells. Approximately 300 gigabases of sequencing data and around 80 million unique TCR sequences made up an early release that covered some 640 HLA-typed donors. Of the roughly 410 genotyped donors, 70% to 90% were placed in the genetic ancestry cluster associated with self-reported Caucasian donors. The study aimed to test whether signatures of past pathogen exposure could be identified by cataloging public T cell receptors. The study used immunosequencing to profile the T cell repertoires of approximately 650 subjects and linked those repertoires to cytomegalovirus serostatus. A separate validation cohort of approximately 130 different subjects was used in addition to the roughly 640-subject first cohort. To predict cytomegalovirus infection status, the study combined high-throughput TCR immunosequencing, statistical association of individual TCRs with disease status, and machine learning. A later analysis re-analyzed previously published TCR beta repertoires from roughly 600 donors and added high-resolution HLA genotyping to study TCR occurrence patterns. In the later analysis, no new phenotypic data were used to find candidate immune exposures; instead, reliance was placed on TCR beta sequences and their occurrence across donors. An earlier analysis of 587 of the donors applied high-throughput TCR beta sequencing to assess whether each TCR beta V gene segment acted as functional or pseudogenic. Donor age, sex, ethnicity and CMV serostatus were collected together with the repertoire data. A later genetic analysis used genome-wide SNP genotypes for about 65% of the 666 donors, treating that subset as a discovery cohort. All discovery cohort repertoires had been generated using a single sequencing platform. Both class I and class II loci were covered by HLA typing, at four-digit resolution. Typing coverage varied by locus: about 629-640 donors for A, B, C, DRB1 and DQB1; under 550 for DQA1; approximately 610 for DPA1; about 450 for DPB1. Roughly five DR-DQ haplotypes were handled as single units for association and clustering, since linkage in the cohort was strong. Among about 410 genotyped donors of the cohort, an average of approximately 240,000 unique TCR beta nucleotide sequences was sequenced per donor, of which about 18% were non-productive. Overall results and qualifications from the work: Roughly 17 rarely observed V segments, including chromosome 9 orphons, were excluded from the earlier analysis of approximately 500 of the donors because counts were too low. In a later genetic analysis, fewer N-insertions in productive TCRs were reported among donors in an Asian-associated ancestry cluster than the roughly 710-donor mean. In a later genetic analysis, a missense DCLRE1C variant was associated with V-gene and J-gene trimming of TCR beta chains, and the association was replicated in an independent cohort. When HLA alleles, especially DR and DQ, strongly co-occurred, TCR associations were difficult to assign to individual alleles. Linkage disequilibrium might explain the correlated functional status among segregating V segments, but an unknown experimental factor could not be excluded. Some IMGT-functional V segments, including TRBV6-2 and TRBV6-3, could not be distinguished by the 87-base-pair reads and were therefore excluded. Broadly in line with IMGT annotations, most TCR beta V segments showed up in productive rearrangements about 87% or about 30% of the time in an earlier analysis of 450 to 750 of the donors. Specific HLA alleles were associated with 16,951 TCR beta sequences at a false discovery rate of 0.05 in a later analysis. Because HLA typing was missing for some donors at each locus, association tests included only the typed subset. The classifier was reported to diagnose cytomegalovirus status with high specificity and sensitivity in both the original and validation cohorts. Across donors, most TCR sequences were observed very rarely, whereas some public TCRs were present in many individuals. Presence/absence analyses assumed roughly uniform sequencing depth across donors, an assumption that may not hold. A further reported finding was that TCR beta sequences accurately predicted the HLA-A and HLA-B alleles for most subjects in the first cohort. In a later analysis, several top co-occurrence clusters were reported to appear linked to parvovirus B19, influenza, CMV and Epstein-Barr virus. CMV serostatus was the only immune exposure information available for the cohort. A few of the identified cytomegalovirus-associated TCR beta chains were confirmed in vitro to be specific for cytomegalovirus antigens. The sequencing pipeline was judged likely to have produced a cluster of highly shared sequence variants as a technical artifact. The cohort was sequenced for TCR beta chains only, and without alpha or paired-chain data the features that could be detected were limited. According to the authors, the approach could potentially be generalized to other disease states and immunological phenotypes. In the study, approximately 150 TCR beta chains were listed as associated with cytomegalovirus. A later analysis found that TCR association rates varied across HLA loci, with DRB1 alleles showing the most associated TCRs and HLA-C alleles the fewest. According to a later analysis, most CMV-associated TCR beta chains appeared to be HLA-restricted, and the HLA associations seemed to be driven largely by CMV exposure. Compared with equally common non-associated chains, HLA-associated TCR beta chains in a later analysis were more clonally expanded and had lower generation probabilities.

Receptors were amplified or captured by the immunoSEQ multiplex PCR assay. For the multiplex PCR, a mixture combining 60 forward primers for TCR Vbeta segments and 13 reverse primers for TCR Jbeta segments was used. The CDR3 region of rearranged TCR beta genes was amplified from genomic DNA with a multiplex PCR assay. The Illumina HiSeq System was used to sequence the amplified TCR beta libraries as 87-base-pair reads. The study's processing was this. Across the roughly 640 repertoires, a later analysis counted tens of millions of unique TCR beta chains, approximately 10 million of which were shared by at least two donors. Raw reads were error-corrected and collapsed into unique sequences by a nearest-neighbor algorithm in which closely related sequences were merged to remove PCR and sequencing errors. Alignment of CDR3 sequences to IMGT reference sequences was used to assign V, D and J gene segments. For a sequence to be retained, at least a six-nucleotide match to both a V gene segment and a J gene segment was required. Rearrangements were called productive when the CDR3 lacked stop codons and stayed in frame with V and J; all others were non-productive. CDR3 was defined according to IMGT convention as the region running from the second conserved V-encoded cysteine to the conserved J-encoded phenylalanine. The earlier analysis of about 530 of the donors excluded any sequence lacking an unambiguous match to a single V gene segment. In an earlier analysis of about 590 of the donors, a V segment was called functional when productive rearrangements were above 56.7%, and segregating when the standard deviation between donors exceeded 5%. A statistical classification framework was developed to diagnose cytomegalovirus status using the catalog of TCR beta chain sequences. In a later analysis, V and J genes were assigned by comparing TCR nucleotide sequences against IMGT/GENE-DB human TR gene sequences. A later analysis assigned CDR3 sequences and most-parsimonious VDJ recombination scenarios with the TCRdist pipeline. In a later analysis, every TCR beta chain was defined by the combination of its CDR3 amino acid sequence and its V-gene family, and reads without a unique V-gene family were dropped. As a way to deal with suspected cross-contamination and a sequencing artifact, a later analysis dropped approximately 590 nucleotide sequences that were highly shared and had low generation probability. In a later analysis, a clonal expansion index for each public chain was calculated from normalized within-repertoire ranks of inferred template counts. In a later analysis, generation probabilities were computed using a VDJ recombination model fitted to out-of-frame rearrangements, and the results were checked against IGoR. In a later analysis, TCR-TCR, TCR-HLA and TCR-CMV co-occurrence was scored with hypergeometric tests, and a repertoire-size bias correction was applied to TCR pairs. False discovery rates were estimated in a later analysis by permuting HLA or CMV assignments 20 times. A later analysis grouped co-occurring TCRs with DBSCAN, adding TCRdist sequence similarity when clustering within HLA-allele-positive subsets. Repertoires with fewer than 30,000 or more than 120,000 public chains were left out of co-occurrence clustering, as were about five repertoires with anomalous nucleotide sharing. The table was pulled from immuneACCESS by TCRdb, which kept in-frame rearrangements only. Such tables lose some clones; where checked, under half of the loss comes from unresolved V genes, and the rest has no known cause. V, J and clone size were drawn from that table, and D and trimming were deduced from the DNA. Across this sample there are 65,000 to 85,000 clones, with over 65% seen only once. The biggest ten clones account for roughly 3% of the sample.

Trimming costs V 3 bases and J 1 base, and their ends lie 10 bases apart. Taken from the germline V gene, the CDR1 and CDR2 loops are KGHSH and LQKENI. The CDR3 measures 14 amino acids from cysteine to phenylalanine. Here the CDR3 DNA is all that survives: 42 bases in frame from base 1. The cohort comprised 666 healthy bone marrow donors. At the time of sampling, every cohort member was nominally healthy, though immune exposures that went unrecorded were likely present. The donor tested CMV seropositive, placing the donor among the approximately 290 seropositive members of the cohort. A peripheral blood sample was collected from each donor, and TCR beta sequencing was performed on peripheral blood mononuclear cells. The Qiagen DNeasy Blood Extraction Kit was used to extract genomic DNA from the blood cell samples.

In this chain, TRBV18 is recombined with TRBJ2-7; TRBD1 is possibly the D segment (5 matching bases). This sequence was found in a man between 50 and 59 years old in good health and CMV-seropositive. The sample consisted of PBMCs. The CDR3 sequence is CASSPQGSSYEQYF. The DNA is as follows: TGTGCCAGCTCACCTCAGGGTTCGTCCTACGAGCAGTACTTC. Full variable domain (CDR3 extended with the reference TRBV18 and TRBJ2-7 proteins): NAGVMQNPRHLVRRRGQEARLRCSPMKGHSHVYWYRQLPEEGLKFMVYLQKENIIDESGMPKERFSAEFPKEGPSILRIQQVVRGDSAAYFCASSPQGSSYEQYFGPGTRLTVT.